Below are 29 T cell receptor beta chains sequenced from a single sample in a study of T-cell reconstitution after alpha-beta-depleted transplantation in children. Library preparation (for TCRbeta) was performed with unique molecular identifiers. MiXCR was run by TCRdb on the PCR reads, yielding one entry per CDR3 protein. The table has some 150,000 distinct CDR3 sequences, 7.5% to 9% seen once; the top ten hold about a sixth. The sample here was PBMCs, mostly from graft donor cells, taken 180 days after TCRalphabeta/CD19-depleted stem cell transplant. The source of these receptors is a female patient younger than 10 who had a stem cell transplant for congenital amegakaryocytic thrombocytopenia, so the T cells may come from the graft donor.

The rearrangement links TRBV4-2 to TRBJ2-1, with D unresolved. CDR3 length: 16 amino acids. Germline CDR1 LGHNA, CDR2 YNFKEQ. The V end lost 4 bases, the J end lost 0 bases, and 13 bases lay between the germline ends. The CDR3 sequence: CASSLNTKSSYNEQFF. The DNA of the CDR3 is TGTGCCAGCAGCCTCAATACCAAGAGCTCCTACAATGAGCAGTTCTTC.

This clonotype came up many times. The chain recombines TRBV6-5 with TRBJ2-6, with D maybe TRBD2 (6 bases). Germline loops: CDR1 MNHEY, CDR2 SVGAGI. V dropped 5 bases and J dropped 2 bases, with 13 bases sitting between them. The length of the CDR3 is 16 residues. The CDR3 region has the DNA TGTGCCAGCAGTCCTGCGGGGATCCCTGGGGCCAACGTCCTGACTTTC. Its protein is CASSPAGIPGANVLTF.

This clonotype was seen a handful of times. Here the CDR3 reads CASSLFNPGGGETQYF. DNA of the CDR3: TGTGCCAGCAGCTTGTTCAACCCCGGGGGCGGGGAGACCCAGTACTTC. The gene calls are TRBV5-6 and TRBJ2-5; D possibly matches TRBD1 or TRBD2 (6 bases each). The CDR3 loop spans 16 amino acids. The germline V gene has CDR1 SGHDT and CDR2 YYEEEE. Trimming removed 1 base at V and 5 bases at J, with 18 bases between.

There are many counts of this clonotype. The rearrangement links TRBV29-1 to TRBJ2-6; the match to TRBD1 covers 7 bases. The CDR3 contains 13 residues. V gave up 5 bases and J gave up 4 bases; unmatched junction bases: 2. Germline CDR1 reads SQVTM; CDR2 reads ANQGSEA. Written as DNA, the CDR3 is TGCAGCGTTACAGGGGCCGGGGCCAACGTCCTGACTTTC. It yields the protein CSVTGAGANVLTF.

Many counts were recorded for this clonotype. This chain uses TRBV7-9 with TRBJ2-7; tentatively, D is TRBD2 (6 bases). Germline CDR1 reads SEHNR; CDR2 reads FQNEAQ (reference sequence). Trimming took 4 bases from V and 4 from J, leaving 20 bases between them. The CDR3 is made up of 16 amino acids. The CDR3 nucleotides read TGTGCCAGCAGCTCCCCATCAGTGGGGGGAGTGTACGAGCAGTACTTC. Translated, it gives CASSSPSVGGVYEQYF.

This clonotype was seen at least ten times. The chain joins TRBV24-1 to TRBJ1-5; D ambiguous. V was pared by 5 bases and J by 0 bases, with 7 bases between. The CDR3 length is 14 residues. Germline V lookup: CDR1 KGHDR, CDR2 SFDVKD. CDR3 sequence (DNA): TGTGCCACCAGTGCCGGTTATAGCAATCAGCCCCAGCATTTT. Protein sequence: CATSAGYSNQPQHF.

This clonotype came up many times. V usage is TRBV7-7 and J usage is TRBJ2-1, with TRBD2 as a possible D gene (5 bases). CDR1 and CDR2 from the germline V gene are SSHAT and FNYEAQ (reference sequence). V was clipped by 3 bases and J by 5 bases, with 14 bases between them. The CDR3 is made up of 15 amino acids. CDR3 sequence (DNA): TGTGCCAGCAGCTTGCAAGCAACGAGGGACAATGAGCAGTTCTTC. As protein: CASSLQATRDNEQFF.

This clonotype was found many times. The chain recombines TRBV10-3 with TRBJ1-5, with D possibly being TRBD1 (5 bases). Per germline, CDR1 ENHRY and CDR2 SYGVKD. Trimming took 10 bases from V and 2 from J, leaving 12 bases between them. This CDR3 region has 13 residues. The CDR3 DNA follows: TGTGCCACCACGGAACAGGGCAATCAGCCCCAGCATTTT. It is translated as CATTEQGNQPQHF.

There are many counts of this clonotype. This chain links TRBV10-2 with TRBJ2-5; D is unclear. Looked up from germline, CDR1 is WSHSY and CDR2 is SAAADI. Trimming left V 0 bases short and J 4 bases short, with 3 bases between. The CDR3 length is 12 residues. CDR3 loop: CASSESAETQYF. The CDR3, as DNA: TGCGCCAGCAGTGAGTCAGCAGAGACCCAGTACTTC.

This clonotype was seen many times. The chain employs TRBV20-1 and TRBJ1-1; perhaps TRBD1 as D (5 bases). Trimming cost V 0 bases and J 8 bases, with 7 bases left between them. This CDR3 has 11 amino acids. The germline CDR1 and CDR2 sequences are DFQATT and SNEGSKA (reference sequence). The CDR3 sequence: CSARDWGEAFF. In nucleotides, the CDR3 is TGCAGTGCTAGAGATTGGGGGGAAGCTTTCTTT.

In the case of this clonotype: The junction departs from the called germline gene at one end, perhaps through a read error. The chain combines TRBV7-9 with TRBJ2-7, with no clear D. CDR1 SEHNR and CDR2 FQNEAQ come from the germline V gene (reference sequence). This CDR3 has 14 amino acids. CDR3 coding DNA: TGTGACAGCAGCTTACATGACGTCGTCTACGAGCAGTACTTC. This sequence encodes CDSSLHDVVYEQYF.

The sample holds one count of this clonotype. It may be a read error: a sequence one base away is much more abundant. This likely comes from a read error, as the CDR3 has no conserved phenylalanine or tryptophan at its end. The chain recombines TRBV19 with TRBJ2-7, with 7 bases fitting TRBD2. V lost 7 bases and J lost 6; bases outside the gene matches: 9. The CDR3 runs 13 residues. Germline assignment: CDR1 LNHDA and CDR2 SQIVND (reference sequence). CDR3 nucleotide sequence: TGTGCCAGTACGAAGCGGGGTAATTCCGAGCAGTACCTC. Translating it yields CASTKRGNSEQYL.

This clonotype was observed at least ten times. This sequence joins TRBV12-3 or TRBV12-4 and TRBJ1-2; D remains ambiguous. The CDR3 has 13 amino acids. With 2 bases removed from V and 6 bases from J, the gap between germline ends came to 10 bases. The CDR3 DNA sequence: TGTGCCAGCAGTTTACAAAGGGCGGATGGCTACACCTTC. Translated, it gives CASSLQRADGYTF.

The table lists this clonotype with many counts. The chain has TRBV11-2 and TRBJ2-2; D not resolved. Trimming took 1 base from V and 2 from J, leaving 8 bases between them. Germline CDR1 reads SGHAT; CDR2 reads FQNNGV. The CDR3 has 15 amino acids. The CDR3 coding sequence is TGTGCCAGCAGCTTAGGTTTGAGAAACACCGGGGAGCTGTTTTTT. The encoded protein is CASSLGLRNTGELFF.

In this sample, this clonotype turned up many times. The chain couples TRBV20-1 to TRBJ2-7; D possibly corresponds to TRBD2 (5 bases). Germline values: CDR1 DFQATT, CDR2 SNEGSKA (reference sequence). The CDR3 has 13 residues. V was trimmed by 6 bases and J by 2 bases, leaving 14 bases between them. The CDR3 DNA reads TGCAGTGCCGTACCGGGATCAGCCTACGAGCAGTACTTC. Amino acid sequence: CSAVPGSAYEQYF.

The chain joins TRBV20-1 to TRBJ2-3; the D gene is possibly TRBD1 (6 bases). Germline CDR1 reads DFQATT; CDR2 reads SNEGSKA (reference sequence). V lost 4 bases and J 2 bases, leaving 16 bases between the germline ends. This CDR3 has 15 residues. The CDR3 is CSATPVGAVTDTQYF. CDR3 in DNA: TGCAGTGCTACCCCGGTGGGGGCAGTCACAGATACGCAGTATTTT.

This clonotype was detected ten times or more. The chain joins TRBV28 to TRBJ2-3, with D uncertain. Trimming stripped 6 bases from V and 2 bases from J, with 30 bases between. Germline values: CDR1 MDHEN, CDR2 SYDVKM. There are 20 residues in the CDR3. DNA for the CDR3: TGTGCCAGCAGGCCTTGGGATCCCCACGAGACCCAAGCCTTCACAGATACGCAGTATTTT. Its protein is CASRPWDPHETQAFTDTQYF.

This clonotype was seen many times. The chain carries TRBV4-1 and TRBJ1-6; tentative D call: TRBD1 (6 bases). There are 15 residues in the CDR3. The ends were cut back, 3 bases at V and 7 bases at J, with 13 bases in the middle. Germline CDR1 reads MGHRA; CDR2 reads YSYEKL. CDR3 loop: CASSHTDRFNSPLHF. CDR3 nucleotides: TGCGCCAGCAGCCATACCGACAGGTTCAATTCACCCCTCCACTTT.

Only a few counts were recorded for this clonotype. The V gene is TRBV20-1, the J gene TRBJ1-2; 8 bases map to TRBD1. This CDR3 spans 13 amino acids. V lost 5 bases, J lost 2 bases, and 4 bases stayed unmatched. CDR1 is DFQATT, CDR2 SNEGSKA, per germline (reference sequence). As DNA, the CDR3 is TGCAGTGCTGCCCGGACAGGGAACTATGGCTACACCTTC. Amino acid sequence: CSAARTGNYGYTF.

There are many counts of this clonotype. The CDR3 here is CSASPGGGQPQHF. As DNA, the CDR3 is TGCAGTGCTAGCCCAGGGGGCGGTCAGCCCCAGCATTTT. The chain employs TRBV20-1 and TRBJ1-5, with 8 nucleotides matching TRBD1. The trim removed 3 bases at V and 6 bases at J, leaving 4 bases unmatched. The CDR3 extends over 13 amino acids. CDR1 and CDR2 from the germline V gene are DFQATT and SNEGSKA (reference sequence).

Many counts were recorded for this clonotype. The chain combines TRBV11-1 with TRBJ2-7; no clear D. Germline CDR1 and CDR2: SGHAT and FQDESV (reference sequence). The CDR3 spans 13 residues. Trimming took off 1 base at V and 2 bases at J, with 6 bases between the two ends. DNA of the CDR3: TGTGCCAGCAGCTTAGGGGCAGCCTACGAGCAGTACTTC. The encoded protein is CASSLGAAYEQYF.

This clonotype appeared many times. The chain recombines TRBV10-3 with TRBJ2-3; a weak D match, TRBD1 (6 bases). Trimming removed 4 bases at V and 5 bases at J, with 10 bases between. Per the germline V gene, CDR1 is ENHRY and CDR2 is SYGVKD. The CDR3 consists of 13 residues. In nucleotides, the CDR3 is TGTGCCATCAGTGCTGGGGGCCAAGATACGCAGTATTTT. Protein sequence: CAISAGGQDTQYF.

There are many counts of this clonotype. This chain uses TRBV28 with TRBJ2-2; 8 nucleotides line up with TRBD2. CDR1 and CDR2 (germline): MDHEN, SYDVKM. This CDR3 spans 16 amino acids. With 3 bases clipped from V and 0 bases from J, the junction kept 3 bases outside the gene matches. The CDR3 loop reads CASSLHSGTNTGELFF. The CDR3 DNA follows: TGTGCCAGCAGTTTGCATAGCGGGACGAACACCGGGGAGCTGTTTTTT.

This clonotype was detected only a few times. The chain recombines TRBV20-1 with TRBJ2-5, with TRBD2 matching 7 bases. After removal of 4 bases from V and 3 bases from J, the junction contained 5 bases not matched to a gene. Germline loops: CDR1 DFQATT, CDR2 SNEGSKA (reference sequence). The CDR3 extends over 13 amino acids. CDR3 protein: CSAILGGEETQYF. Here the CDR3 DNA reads TGCAGTGCTATCTTGGGGGGGGAAGAGACCCAGTACTTC.

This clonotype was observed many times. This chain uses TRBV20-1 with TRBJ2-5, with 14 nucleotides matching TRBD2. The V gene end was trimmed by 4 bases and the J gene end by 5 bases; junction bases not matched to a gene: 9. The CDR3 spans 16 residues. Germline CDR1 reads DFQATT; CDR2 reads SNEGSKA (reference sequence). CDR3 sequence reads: CSAIGTSGSVGETQYF. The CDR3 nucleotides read TGCAGTGCTATTGGGACTAGCGGGAGTGTTGGGGAGACCCAGTACTTC.

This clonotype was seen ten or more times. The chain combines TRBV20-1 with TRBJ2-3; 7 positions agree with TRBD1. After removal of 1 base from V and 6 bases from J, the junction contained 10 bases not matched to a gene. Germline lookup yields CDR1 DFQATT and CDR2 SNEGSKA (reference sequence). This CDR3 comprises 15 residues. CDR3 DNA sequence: TGCAGTGCTAGAGGGACAGGCGGCGTTAGGGATACGCAGTATTTT. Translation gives CSARGTGGVRDTQYF.

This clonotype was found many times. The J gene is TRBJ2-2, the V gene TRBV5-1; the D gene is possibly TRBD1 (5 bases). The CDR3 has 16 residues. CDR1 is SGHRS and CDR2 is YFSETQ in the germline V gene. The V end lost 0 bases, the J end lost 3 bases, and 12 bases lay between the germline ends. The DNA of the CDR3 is TGCGCCAGCAGCTTGGTTTACAGGAAGGACACCGGGGAGCTGTTTTTT. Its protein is CASSLVYRKDTGELFF.

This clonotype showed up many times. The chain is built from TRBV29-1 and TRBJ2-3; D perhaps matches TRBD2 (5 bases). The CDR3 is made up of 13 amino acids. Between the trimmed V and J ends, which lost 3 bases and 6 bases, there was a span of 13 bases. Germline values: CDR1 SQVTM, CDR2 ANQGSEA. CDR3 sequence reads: CSVDLAASDTQYF. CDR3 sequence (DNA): TGCAGCGTTGATCTAGCAGCTAGCGATACGCAGTATTTT.

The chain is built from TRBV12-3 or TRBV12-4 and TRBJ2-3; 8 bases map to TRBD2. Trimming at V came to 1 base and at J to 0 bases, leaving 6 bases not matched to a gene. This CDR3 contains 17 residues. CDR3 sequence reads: CASSLERASGSTDTQYF. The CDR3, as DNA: TGTGCCAGCAGTTTAGAAAGGGCTAGCGGGAGCACAGATACGCAGTATTTT.